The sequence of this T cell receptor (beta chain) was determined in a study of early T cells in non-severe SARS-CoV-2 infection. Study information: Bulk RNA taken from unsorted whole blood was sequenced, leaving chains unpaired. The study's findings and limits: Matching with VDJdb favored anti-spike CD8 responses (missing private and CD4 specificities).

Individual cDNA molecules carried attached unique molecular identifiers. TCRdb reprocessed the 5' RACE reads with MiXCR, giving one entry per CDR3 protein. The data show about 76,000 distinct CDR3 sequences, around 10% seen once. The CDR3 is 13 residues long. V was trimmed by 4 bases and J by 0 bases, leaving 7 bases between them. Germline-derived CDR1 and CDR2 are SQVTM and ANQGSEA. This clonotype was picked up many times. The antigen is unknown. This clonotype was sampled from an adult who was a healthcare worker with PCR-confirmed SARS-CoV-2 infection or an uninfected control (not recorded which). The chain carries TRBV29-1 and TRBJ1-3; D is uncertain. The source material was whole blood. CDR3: CSVGLSSGNTIYF. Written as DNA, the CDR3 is TGCAGCGTTGGACTGTCCTCTGGAAACACCATATATTTT. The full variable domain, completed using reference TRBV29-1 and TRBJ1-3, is SAVISQKPSRDICQRGTSLTIQCQVDSQVTMMFWYRQQPGQSLTLIATANQGSEATYESGFVIDKFPISRPNLTFSTLTVSNMSPEDSSIYLCSVGLSSGNTIYFGEGSWLTVV.